This T cell receptor beta chain comes out of a study of cytomegalovirus exposure and HLA in healthy donors. Study-level results: The analysis excluded some indistinguishable V segments, including TRBV6-2 and TRBV6-3.

With 60 Vbeta and 13 Jbeta primers, the PCR was carried out. Some clones are missing from TCRdb's copy, which holds only in-frame ones; the method was immunoSEQ multiplex PCR. The sample lists some 160,000 clones, around four fifths occurring once. In germline, CDR1 is SGHAT, CDR2 FQNNGV. CDR3 length equals 15 residues. With 2 bases removed from V and 4 bases from J, the gap between germline ends came to 14 bases. This clone was observed a few times. Its antigen is still unknown. The genes are TRBV11-2 and TRBJ2-5, with a tentative D call TRBD1 (5 bases). The TCR was taken from a woman aged 18-30 years in good health and CMV-seronegative. The sample taken for sequencing was PBMCs. The CDR3 spells CASSLRTLTGETQYF. CDR3 in DNA: TGTGCCAGCAGCTTACGGACACTTACAGGAGAGACCCAGTACTTC.